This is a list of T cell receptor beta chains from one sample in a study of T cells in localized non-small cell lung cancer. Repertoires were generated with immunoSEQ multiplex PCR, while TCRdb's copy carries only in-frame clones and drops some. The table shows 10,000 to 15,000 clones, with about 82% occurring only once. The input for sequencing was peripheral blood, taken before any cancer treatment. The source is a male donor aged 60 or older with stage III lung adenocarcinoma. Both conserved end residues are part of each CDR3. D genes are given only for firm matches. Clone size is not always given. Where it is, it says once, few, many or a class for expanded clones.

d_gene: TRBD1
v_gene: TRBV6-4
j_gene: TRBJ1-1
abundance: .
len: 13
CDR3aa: CASSEDRGTEAFF
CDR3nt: TGTGCCAGCAGTGAAGACAGGGGCACTGAAGCTTTCTTT

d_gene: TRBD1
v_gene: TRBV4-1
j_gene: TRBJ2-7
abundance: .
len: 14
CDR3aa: CASSQMGQAHEQYF
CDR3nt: TGCGCCAGCAGCCAGATGGGACAGGCTCACGAGCAGTACTTC

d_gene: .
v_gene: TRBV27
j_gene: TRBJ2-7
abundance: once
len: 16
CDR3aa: CASSLTGIRISYEQYF
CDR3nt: TGTGCCAGCAGCCTAACAGGGATAAGAATCTCCTACGAGCAGTACTTC

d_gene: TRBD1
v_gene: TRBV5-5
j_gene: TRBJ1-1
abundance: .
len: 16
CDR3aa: CASSFWPTGLNTEAFF
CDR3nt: TGTGCCAGCAGCTTTTGGCCGACAGGGCTTAACACTGAAGCTTTCTTT

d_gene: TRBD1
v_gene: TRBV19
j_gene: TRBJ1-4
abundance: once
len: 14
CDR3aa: CATDRGGTNEKLFF
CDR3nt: TGTGCCACGGACAGGGGGGGAACTAATGAAAAACTGTTTTTT

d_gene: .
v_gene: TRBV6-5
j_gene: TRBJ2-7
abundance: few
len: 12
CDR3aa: CASIRGRYEQYF
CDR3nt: TGTGCCAGCATACGAGGGAGATACGAGCAGTACTTC

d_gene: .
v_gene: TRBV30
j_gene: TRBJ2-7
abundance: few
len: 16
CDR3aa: CAWGVLALGGSYEQYF
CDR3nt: TGTGCCTGGGGGGTTCTAGCGTTGGGCGGTTCCTACGAGCAGTACTTC

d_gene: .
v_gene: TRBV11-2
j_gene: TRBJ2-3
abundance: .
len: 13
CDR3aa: CASSLGTGDTQYF
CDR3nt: TGTGCCAGCAGCTTAGGGACGGGAGATACGCAGTATTTT

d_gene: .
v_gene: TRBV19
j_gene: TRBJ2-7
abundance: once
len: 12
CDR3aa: CASSMENGPQYF
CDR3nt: TGTGCCAGTAGTATGGAAAACGGACCGCAGTACTTC

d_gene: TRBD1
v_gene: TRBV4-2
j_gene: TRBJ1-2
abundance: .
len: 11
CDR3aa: CASSLPGQYTF
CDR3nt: TGTGCCAGCAGCCTACCGGGACAGTACACCTTC

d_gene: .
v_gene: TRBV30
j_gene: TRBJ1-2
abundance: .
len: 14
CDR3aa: CACEAIFQRDGYTF
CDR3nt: TGTGCCTGCGAGGCGATTTTTCAGCGAGATGGCTACACCTTC

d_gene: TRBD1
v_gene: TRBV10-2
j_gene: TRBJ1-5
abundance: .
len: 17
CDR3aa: CASSEYFGQESNQPQHF
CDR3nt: TGCGCCAGCAGTGAGTACTTCGGACAGGAGAGCAATCAGCCCCAGCATTTT

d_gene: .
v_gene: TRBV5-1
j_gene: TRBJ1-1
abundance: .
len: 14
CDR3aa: CASSLEGMNTEAFF
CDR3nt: TGCGCCAGCAGCTTGGAAGGAATGAACACTGAAGCTTTCTTT

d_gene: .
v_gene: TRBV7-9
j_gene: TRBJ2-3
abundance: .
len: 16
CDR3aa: CASSPLAILHTDTQYF
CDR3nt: TGTGCCAGCAGCCCCTTGGCGATACTTCACACAGATACGCAGTATTTT

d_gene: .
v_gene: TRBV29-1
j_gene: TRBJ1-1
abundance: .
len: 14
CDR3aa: CSPRVGGANTEAFF
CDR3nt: TGCAGCCCCAGGGTAGGGGGGGCTAACACTGAAGCTTTCTTT

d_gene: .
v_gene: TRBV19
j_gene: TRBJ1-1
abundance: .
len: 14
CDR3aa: CASSTSTVYTEAFF
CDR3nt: TGTGCCAGTAGTACCTCGACAGTCTACACTGAAGCTTTCTTT

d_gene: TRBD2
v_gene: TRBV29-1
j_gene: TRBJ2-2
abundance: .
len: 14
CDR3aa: CSVAPLADTGELFF
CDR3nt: TGCAGCGTGGCCCCACTAGCGGACACCGGGGAGCTGTTTTTT

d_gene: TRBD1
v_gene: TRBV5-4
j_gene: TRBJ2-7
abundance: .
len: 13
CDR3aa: CASSRTGSHEQYF
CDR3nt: TGTGCCAGCAGCCGGACAGGGTCCCACGAGCAGTACTTC

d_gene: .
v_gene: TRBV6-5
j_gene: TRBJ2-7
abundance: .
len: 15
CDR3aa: CASSYSTGRPYEQYF
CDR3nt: TGTGCCAGCAGTTACTCTACAGGGAGACCCTACGAGCAGTACTTC

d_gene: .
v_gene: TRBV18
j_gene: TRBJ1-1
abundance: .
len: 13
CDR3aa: CASSQTVNTEAFF
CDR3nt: TGTGCCAGCTCCCAAACAGTGAACACTGAAGCTTTCTTT

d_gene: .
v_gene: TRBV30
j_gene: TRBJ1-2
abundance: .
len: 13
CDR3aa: CAWSQGGFGGYTF
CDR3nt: TGTGCCTGGAGCCAAGGGGGATTTGGAGGCTACACCTTC

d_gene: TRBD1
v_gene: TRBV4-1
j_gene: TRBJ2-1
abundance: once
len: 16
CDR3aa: CASSQAGQRPYNEQFF
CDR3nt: TGCGCCAGCAGCCAAGCGGGACAGCGACCCTACAATGAGCAGTTCTTC

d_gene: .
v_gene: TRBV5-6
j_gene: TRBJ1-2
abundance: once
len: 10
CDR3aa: CAGRKDGYTF
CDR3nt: TGTGCCGGAAGGAAGGACGGCTACACCTTC

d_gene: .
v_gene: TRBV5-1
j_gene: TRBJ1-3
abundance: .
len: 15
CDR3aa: CASSLGGLSGNTIYF
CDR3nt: TGCGCCAGCAGCTTGGGTGGCCTCTCTGGAAACACCATATATTTT

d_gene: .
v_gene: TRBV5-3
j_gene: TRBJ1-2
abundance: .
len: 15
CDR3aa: CASSLAATGLYGYTF
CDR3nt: TGTGCCAGCAGCTTAGCGGCTACGGGCCTCTATGGCTACACCTTC